What follows are 26 T cell receptor beta chains derived from one specimen sequenced in a study of CD8 T cells in ankylosing spondylitis. TCRdb processed the 5' RACE reads anew with MiXCR; each CDR3 protein has one entry. The table has about 250,000 distinct CDR3 sequences, roughly 32% seen once. The material sequenced was blood, either unsorted or a sorted T cell fraction (not recorded which). The origin of the receptors is a male donor with ankylosing spondylitis or in good health (not recorded which).

This sequence joins TRBV27 and TRBJ1-1; D uncertain. This CDR3 is 14 amino acids long. Germline V lookup: CDR1 MNHEY, CDR2 SMNVEV (reference sequence). The ends were cut back, 7 bases at V and 1 base at J, with 13 bases in the middle. In DNA form, the CDR3 reads TGTGCCAGCATTTTTGGGGTGGGGAACACTGAAGCTTTCTTT. It yields the protein CASIFGVGNTEAFF.

This chain joins TRBV28 and TRBJ2-7; D is possibly TRBD2 (7 bases). The CDR3 length is 14 residues. Between the trimmed V and J ends, which lost 4 bases and 1 base, there was a span of 11 bases. Germline lookup yields CDR1 MDHEN and CDR2 SYDVKM. The CDR3 region has the DNA TGTGCCAGCAGTTCGGCGGGGGCTTCCTACGAGCAGTACTTC. Translation gives CASSSAGASYEQYF.

This chain joins TRBV18 and TRBJ1-5, with a possible D match to TRBD1 (6 bases). The ends were cut back, 4 bases at V and 0 bases at J, with 7 bases in the middle. Germline CDR1 KGHSH, CDR2 LQKENI. This CDR3 is built from 14 residues. The CDR3 sequence: CASSRQDSNQPQHF. The CDR3 region has the DNA TGTGCCAGCTCACGACAGGATAGCAATCAGCCCCAGCATTTT.

This clonotype turned up a few times. The chain recombines TRBV6-5 with TRBJ2-3; possible D gene TRBD1, 5 bases. Germline lookup yields CDR1 MNHEY and CDR2 SVGAGI. CDR3 size: 11 residues. Trimming pared 6 bases from V and 8 bases from J, leaving 9 bases between. CDR3 in DNA: TGTGCCAGCAGAGGGGTGGGTACGCAGTATTTT. It yields the protein CASRGVGTQYF.

This clonotype was observed a few times. J is TRBJ1-2 and V is TRBV6-1; D is undetermined. The CDR3 totals 13 residues. Germline lookup yields CDR1 MNHNS and CDR2 SASEGT. The V end was cut by 5 bases, the J end by 7 bases, with 14 bases between. CDR3 sequence (DNA): TGTGCCAGCAGTACCCTGCTGGTTGGTGGCTACACCTTC. Its translation: CASSTLLVGGYTF.

The gene calls are TRBV11-2 and TRBJ2-3; D may be TRBD1 or TRBD2 (5 bases each). V dropped 4 bases and J dropped 3 bases, with 20 bases sitting between them. Looked up from germline, CDR1 is SGHAT and CDR2 is FQNNGV. The CDR3 covers 17 residues. In nucleotides, the CDR3 is TGTGCCAGCAGCTCGCCGGGACCCTTCGGTTTGACAGATACGCAGTATTTT. Encoded protein: CASSSPGPFGLTDTQYF.

This chain joins TRBV30 and TRBJ2-3; no clear D. This CDR3 region has 12 residues. V was shortened by 2 bases and J by 4 bases, with 7 bases between the two germline ends. Germline V gives CDR1 GTSNPN, CDR2 SVGIG (reference sequence). DNA of the CDR3: TGTGCCTGGAGTTCGACCCCAGATACGCAGTATTTT. Residues: CAWSSTPDTQYF.

The J gene is TRBJ2-1, the V gene TRBV25-1, with 8 bases matching TRBD1. J was trimmed by 6 bases and V by 3 bases; bases with no gene match: 1. Germline CDR1 is MGHDK and CDR2 is SYGVNS. The CDR3 consists of 13 residues. The CDR3 DNA is TGTGCCAGCAGTGACAGGGGGCTCAATGAGCAGTTCTTC. Its protein is CASSDRGLNEQFF.

The chain uses TRBV29-1 and TRBJ2-3, with TRBD1 identical over 10 bases. The CDR3 totals 14 residues. Germline assignment: CDR1 SQVTM and CDR2 ANQGSEA. The CDR3 loop reads CSTGDRGGTDTQYF. Here the CDR3 DNA reads TGCAGTACGGGGGACAGGGGTGGGACAGATACGCAGTATTTT.

This clonotype occurred once. The chain joins TRBV20-1 to TRBJ2-6; D gene uncertain. Germline V gives CDR1 DFQATT, CDR2 SNEGSKA (reference sequence). CDR3 size: 17 residues. The V end lost 3 bases, the J end lost 0 bases, and 15 bases lay between the germline ends. The CDR3 region has the DNA TGCAGTGCTAGGCTAGGCCCTGTTTTCTCTGGGGCCAACGTCCTGACTTTC. Translated, it gives CSARLGPVFSGANVLTF.

The V gene is TRBV12-3 or TRBV12-4, the J gene TRBJ1-5, with 7 bases identical to TRBD1. V was pared by 8 bases and J by 3 bases, with 7 bases of the junction left unmatched. This CDR3 is 14 amino acids long. CDR3 amino acids: CASQLTGSNQPQHF. In nucleotides, the CDR3 is TGTGCCAGCCAATTGACAGGGTCCAATCAGCCCCAGCATTTT.

The chain joins TRBV7-2 to TRBJ1-5; no reliable D call. The CDR3 has 15 amino acids. Germline V gene lookup returns CDR1 SGHTA and CDR2 FQGNSA. With 8 bases removed from V and 3 bases from J, the gap between germline ends came to 17 bases. CDR3 protein: CASAPGAGINQPQHF. For the CDR3, the DNA is TGTGCCAGCGCCCCTGGAGCCGGAATCAATCAGCCCCAGCATTTT.

In this sample, this clonotype turned up a few times. The gene calls are TRBV10-3 and TRBJ2-7; D is undetermined. V was clipped by 2 bases and J by 5 bases, with 13 bases between them. From germline, CDR1 is ENHRY and CDR2 SYGVKD. CDR3 length: 14 residues. The CDR3 region has the DNA TGTGCCATCAGTGAGGCCGGTGGCGGTCACGAGCAGTACTTC. Encoded protein: CAISEAGGGHEQYF.

In this sample, this clonotype turned up a few times. This CDR3 is CASSLRDREYGYTF. The DNA of the CDR3 is TGTGCCAGCAGTTTGAGGGACAGAGAATATGGCTACACCTTC. The V and J genes are TRBV28 and TRBJ1-2; 7 bases match TRBD1. Germline-derived CDR1 and CDR2 are MDHEN and SYDVKM. Trimming took 3 bases from V and 5 from J; bases not matched to a gene: 6. This CDR3 has 14 amino acids.

DNA of the CDR3: TGTGCCAGCAGCTTACACGGTACACGTTACGGCTACACCTTC. It yields the protein CASSLHGTRYGYTF. The genes are TRBV7-9 and TRBJ1-2; D uncertain. The CDR3 covers 14 residues. The V gene lost 2 bases and the J gene lost 8 bases, with 15 bases spanning the gap. Germline CDR1 and CDR2: SEHNR and FQNEAQ (reference sequence).

The chain combines TRBV12-3 or TRBV12-4 with TRBJ1-6; weak D call: TRBD1 (6 bases). Trimming pared 6 bases from V and 3 bases from J, leaving 12 bases between. The CDR3 has 15 residues. The CDR3 nucleotides are TGTGCCAGCAGCCCTGACAGGAGCTATAATTCACCCCTCCACTTT. Amino acids: CASSPDRSYNSPLHF.

This clonotype was detected many times. V gene TRBV29-1 combines with J gene TRBJ1-2; D remains ambiguous. Trimming stripped 6 bases from V and 2 bases from J, with 7 bases between. CDR1 is SQVTM and CDR2 is ANQGSEA in the germline V gene. The length of the CDR3 is 11 residues. DNA of the CDR3: TGCAGCGTGGTACAGAACTATGGCTACACCTTC. Its translation: CSVVQNYGYTF.

This clonotype was detected many times. V and J are TRBV10-3 and TRBJ2-7; 10 bases line up with TRBD2. The V segment lost 0 bases and the J segment 3 bases; nucleotides outside the gene matches: 5. Germline loops: CDR1 ENHRY, CDR2 SYGVKD. The CDR3 length is 16 residues. This chain's CDR3 is CAISESSIAGGYEQYF. Here the CDR3 DNA reads TGTGCCATCAGTGAGTCGTCGATAGCGGGGGGCTACGAGCAGTACTTC.

This clonotype has just one count. The chain uses TRBV25-1 and TRBJ2-7, with 10 bases aligning to TRBD1. The V gene's germline CDR1 is MGHDK and CDR2 SYGVNS. This CDR3 contains 14 residues. V shed 6 bases, J shed 6 bases, and the junction held 8 bases outside the gene matches. The CDR3 DNA sequence: TGTGCCAGCAGCAGGACAGGGGGGTTTGGCGAGCAGTACTTC. As protein: CASSRTGGFGEQYF.

Ten or more counts support this clonotype. The chain links TRBV29-1 to TRBJ1-1; possible D gene TRBD1, 6 bases. This CDR3 comprises 12 residues. V dropped 6 bases and J dropped 7 bases, with 15 bases sitting between them. The germline CDR1 and CDR2 sequences are SQVTM and ANQGSEA. CDR3 protein: CSVQTGLNEAFF. CDR3 coding DNA: TGCAGCGTGCAAACAGGGCTTAATGAAGCTTTCTTT.

The rearrangement joins TRBV20-1 to TRBJ2-3, with D unclear. With 2 bases removed from V and 1 base from J, the gap between germline ends came to 1 base. This CDR3 region has 11 residues. Germline V gene sequence: CDR1 DFQATT, CDR2 SNEGSKA (reference sequence). The CDR3 DNA is TGCAGTGCTAGACGCACAGATACGCAGTATTTT. As protein: CSARRTDTQYF.

The chain has TRBV15 and TRBJ2-6; D gene unclear. Trimming left V 2 bases short and J 2 bases short, with 7 bases between. This CDR3 spans 15 amino acids. The V gene's germline CDR1 is LNHNV and CDR2 YYDKDF (reference sequence). The CDR3 sequence is CATSRSNPGANVLTF. The DNA for the CDR3 is TGTGCCACCAGCAGATCCAACCCTGGGGCCAACGTCCTGACTTTC.

The genes are TRBV5-1 and TRBJ2-5, with TRBD1 matching over 8 bases. This CDR3 spans 14 amino acids. Germline V gives CDR1 SGHRS, CDR2 YFSETQ. Germline trimming cut 4 bases from V and 0 bases from J; bases unmatched to any gene: 2. This CDR3 reads CASSPGGNQETQYF. The CDR3 DNA reads as TGCGCCAGCAGCCCAGGGGGCAACCAAGAGACCCAGTACTTC.

This clonotype was observed a handful of times. The rearrangement uses TRBV3-1 and TRBJ2-1, with a possible D match to TRBD1 (5 bases). Germline V gene data show CDR1 as LGHDT and CDR2 as YNNKEL (reference sequence). The CDR3 is 13 amino acids. V was pared by 2 bases and J by 7 bases, with 9 bases between. The CDR3 DNA reads TGTGCCAGCAGCCAAAGGGGTCGGAATGAGCAGTTCTTC. Its translation is CASSQRGRNEQFF.

Only a few counts were recorded for this clonotype. This rearrangement joins TRBV12-3 or TRBV12-4 to TRBJ1-6; no clear D gene. Trimming took off 3 bases at V and 7 bases at J, with 7 bases between the two ends. CDR3 length equals 13 residues. The CDR3 here is CASSLGWNSPLHF. As DNA, the CDR3 is TGTGCCAGCAGTTTGGGTTGGAATTCACCCCTCCACTTT.

This clonotype turned up a few times. The chain joins TRBV20-1 to TRBJ1-3, with D unclear. The germline V gene encodes CDR1 DFQATT and CDR2 SNEGSKA (reference sequence). The germline V and J ends were trimmed by 5 bases and 0 bases, with 14 bases remaining between them. The CDR3 runs 15 residues. CDR3 in DNA: TGCAGTGCTTGGGTCTCGGAGTACTCTGGAAACACCATATATTTT. Translating it yields CSAWVSEYSGNTIYF.